These T cell receptor beta chains were read from a single sample in a study of blood T cell repertoires in COVID-19. The method was immunoSEQ multiplex PCR; TCRdb's version includes in-frame clones alone and lacks a portion of them. The sample has more than 250,000 clones; more than 70% are singletons. The material sequenced was peripheral blood. The receptor set was obtained from a woman aged 50 to 65 with acute or convalescent COVID-19. Both conserved end residues are part of each CDR3. A D gene is named only where the DNA matches it firmly. The size entry is marked missing in some rows and otherwise reads once, few, many or a size class.

D: .
size: .
V: TRBV7-3
J: TRBJ2-1
DNA: TGTGCCAGCAGCTCCACAGGGTTTGAGCAGTTCTTC
CDR3: CASSSTGFEQFF

D: TRBD2
size: .
V: TRBV6-5
J: TRBJ2-1
DNA: TGTGCCAGCATGAGCGGGGGGGTAGACAATGAGCAGTTCTTC
CDR3: CASMSGGVDNEQFF

D: .
size: few
V: TRBV7-3
J: TRBJ2-2
DNA: TGTGCCAGCAGCTTAACGTCGAGGAATACCGGGGAGCTGTTTTTT
CDR3: CASSLTSRNTGELFF

D: TRBD2
size: .
V: TRBV4-1
J: TRBJ2-7
DNA: TGCGCCAGCAGCCCCGGCGGGGGAATCTCCTACGAGCAGTACTTC
CDR3: CASSPGGGISYEQYF

D: .
size: once
V: TRBV2
J: TRBJ1-5
DNA: TGTGCCAGCACCCTACAGGCGGGGAGCAATCAGCCCCAGCATTTT
CDR3: CASTLQAGSNQPQHF

D: .
size: .
V: TRBV4-2
J: TRBJ1-1
DNA: TGTGCCAGCAGCCAAGCTGAGGACAGATTGAACACTGAAGCTTTCTTT
CDR3: CASSQAEDRLNTEAFF

D: .
size: .
V: TRBV7-9
J: TRBJ1-2
DNA: TGTGCCAGCAGCTTAAGTCACCCACAATATGGCTACACCTTC
CDR3: CASSLSHPQYGYTF

D: .
size: .
V: TRBV5-1
J: TRBJ1-4
DNA: TGCGCCAGCAGCCAGTCAGGGTCTAATGAAAAACTGTTTTTT
CDR3: CASSQSGSNEKLFF

D: TRBD1
size: .
V: TRBV30
J: TRBJ2-2
DNA: TGTGCCTGGGGAGGACAGGGATTGACCACCGGGGAGCTGTTTTTT
CDR3: CAWGGQGLTTGELFF

D: .
size: .
V: TRBV19
J: TRBJ1-5
DNA: TGTGCCAGTAGTATAGAGGGGAGGCCCCAGCATTTT
CDR3: CASSIEGRPQHF

D: .
size: .
V: TRBV27
J: TRBJ2-1
DNA: TGTGCCAGCAGTTTAAGCAGGGCCCCGTACAATGAGCAGTTCTTC
CDR3: CASSLSRAPYNEQFF

D: .
size: .
V: TRBV6-6
J: TRBJ1-3
DNA: TGTGCCAGCAGTTTTACGGGTTACTCTGGAAACACCATATATTTT
CDR3: CASSFTGYSGNTIYF

D: .
size: .
V: TRBV7-9
J: TRBJ2-7
DNA: TGTGCCAGCAGCTCCCCGTCGACTGAGACCTACGAGCAGTACTTC
CDR3: CASSSPSTETYEQYF

D: TRBD2
size: .
V: TRBV13
J: TRBJ2-3
DNA: TGTGCCAGCAGCTCGACTAGCGGGACAGATACGCAGTATTTT
CDR3: CASSSTSGTDTQYF

D: .
size: .
V: TRBV3-1/TRBV3-2
J: TRBJ2-2
DNA: TGTGCCAGCAGCCACCTAGGGGTGGACACCGGGGAGCTGTTTTTT
CDR3: CASSHLGVDTGELFF

D: TRBD2
size: .
V: TRBV6-5
J: TRBJ2-3
DNA: TGTGCCAGCAGTTTTAGCGGGAAAAGCACAGATACGCAGTATTTT
CDR3: CASSFSGKSTDTQYF

D: .
size: .
V: TRBV7-2
J: TRBJ1-2
DNA: TGTGCCAGCAGCTTACCCGACATCTATGGCTACACCTTC
CDR3: CASSLPDIYGYTF

D: .
size: .
V: TRBV15
J: TRBJ2-7
DNA: TGTGCCACCAGCGCCGGGACACCTTCGGTCTTGCAGCAGTACTTC
CDR3: CATSAGTPSVLQQYF

D: TRBD1
size: .
V: TRBV30
J: TRBJ1-3
DNA: TGTGCCTGGTCTCGACCTCCGGGACAGCTCTTATCTGGAAACACCATATATTTT
CDR3: CAWSRPPGQLLSGNTIYF

D: TRBD1
size: .
V: TRBV7-8
J: TRBJ1-4
DNA: TGTGCCAGCAGCTTAGGGACCGGGACAGGGTATGAAAAACTGTTTTTT
CDR3: CASSLGTGTGYEKLFF

D: .
size: .
V: TRBV5-1
J: TRBJ2-2
DNA: TGCGCCAGCAGCCTTCATACGGGCCCGGCGGGCACCGGGGAGCTGTTTTTT
CDR3: CASSLHTGPAGTGELFF

D: .
size: once
V: TRBV12-5
J: TRBJ1-1
DNA: TGTGCTAGTGGTTTGCCCCCGGGGAACACTGAAGCTTTCTTT
CDR3: CASGLPPGNTEAFF

D: .
size: .
V: TRBV29-1
J: TRBJ1-2
DNA: TGCAGCGTTGGGGGAAGTGGGGAGCCGAATGGCTACACCTTC
CDR3: CSVGGSGEPNGYTF

D: .
size: .
V: TRBV4-2
J: TRBJ1-1
DNA: TGTGCCAGCAGCCAAGATCAGGTGAACACTGAAGCTTTCTTT
CDR3: CASSQDQVNTEAFF

D: TRBD2
size: .
V: TRBV19
J: TRBJ2-1
DNA: TGTGCCAGTAGTATGCCCAGCGGGAGCTACAATGAGCAGTTCTTC
CDR3: CASSMPSGSYNEQFF

D: .
size: .
V: TRBV7-2
J: TRBJ2-1
DNA: TGTGCCAGCAGCCGCCTCAGGGAGGATGAGCAGTTCTTC
CDR3: CASSRLREDEQFF

D: TRBD2
size: .
V: TRBV6-5
J: TRBJ2-5
DNA: TGTGCCAGCAGTTACGGACTAGCGTCGACCCAGTACTTC
CDR3: CASSYGLASTQYF

D: .
size: .
V: TRBV28
J: TRBJ2-3
DNA: TGTGCCAGCAGTTATCCCTTGTCCACAGATACGCAGTATTTT
CDR3: CASSYPLSTDTQYF

D: .
size: few
V: TRBV28
J: TRBJ2-7
DNA: TGTGCCAGCAGTTATCAGGGAATAGGAGTCTACGAGCAGTACTTC
CDR3: CASSYQGIGVYEQYF

D: .
size: .
V: TRBV4-1
J: TRBJ1-2
DNA: TGCGCCAGCAGCCAAGGTGACATATTTAACTATGGCTACACCTTC
CDR3: CASSQGDIFNYGYTF

D: .
size: .
V: TRBV5-1
J: TRBJ2-1
DNA: TGCGCCAGCAGCTTTACCCTTAGCAACTCCTACAATGAGCAGTTCTTC
CDR3: CASSFTLSNSYNEQFF

D: TRBD1
size: .
V: TRBV20-1
J: TRBJ2-1
DNA: TGCAGTGCTACGACAGGGGAGCAGTTCTTC
CDR3: CSATTGEQFF

D: .
size: many
V: TRBV28
J: TRBJ2-3
DNA: TGTGCCAGCAGCCCCGGTACAGGGATGGGGGCAGATACGCAGTATTTT
CDR3: CASSPGTGMGADTQYF

D: TRBD2
size: .
V: TRBV20-1
J: TRBJ2-3
DNA: TGCAGTGCTAGTCGGGGGGACCCCACAGATACGCAGTATTTT
CDR3: CSASRGDPTDTQYF

D: .
size: .
V: TRBV29-1
J: TRBJ1-2
DNA: TGCAGCGTCGAGGGAGGCGACTATGGCTACACCTTC
CDR3: CSVEGGDYGYTF

D: .
size: .
V: TRBV28
J: TRBJ1-3
DNA: TGTGCCAGCATCTCGGGCAGGGTGGGGGGAAACACCATATATTTT
CDR3: CASISGRVGGNTIYF

D: TRBD1
size: .
V: TRBV19
J: TRBJ1-1
DNA: TGTGCCAGTAGTATAGAGGGACAGATTATGAACACTGAAGCTTTCTTT
CDR3: CASSIEGQIMNTEAFF

D: TRBD1
size: .
V: TRBV12-3/TRBV12-4
J: TRBJ2-4
DNA: TGTGCCAGCAGAACAGGGGTCAAGGACATTCAGTACTTC
CDR3: CASRTGVKDIQYF

D: .
size: .
V: TRBV6-1
J: TRBJ1-4
DNA: TGTGCCAGCAGTGAAGCAAGGGCTGACAGCGAAAAACTGTTTTTT
CDR3: CASSEARADSEKLFF

D: .
size: once
V: TRBV18
J: TRBJ2-6
DNA: TGTGCCAGCTCGCCTGAGGGCCCAAACGCTGGGGCCAACGTCCTGACTTTC
CDR3: CASSPEGPNAGANVLTF

D: .
size: .
V: TRBV25-1
J: TRBJ2-5
DNA: TGTGCCAGCAGTGAATTGGCAAGGGGAGAGACCCAGTACTTC
CDR3: CASSELARGETQYF

D: .
size: .
V: TRBV6-6
J: TRBJ1-4
DNA: TGTGCCAGCATGTCGAGATTGAATGAAAAACTGTTTTTT
CDR3: CASMSRLNEKLFF

D: .
size: .
V: TRBV12-3/TRBV12-4
J: TRBJ1-1
DNA: TGTGCCAGCAGTTTACGCACTGAAGCTTTCTTT
CDR3: CASSLRTEAFF

D: TRBD2
size: .
V: TRBV15
J: TRBJ2-1
DNA: TGTGCCACCAGCACCAGTCTAGCGGGAGTGGGTGAGCAGTTCTTC
CDR3: CATSTSLAGVGEQFF

D: TRBD1
size: once
V: TRBV27
J: TRBJ2-7
DNA: TGTGCCAGCAGTTTCTCCGGGACAGCGAACGCCTACGAGCAGTACTTC
CDR3: CASSFSGTANAYEQYF

D: .
size: once
V: TRBV5-1
J: TRBJ1-1
DNA: TGCGCCAGCAGCTTGGGGGGCGGGGAAACTGAAGCTTTCTTT
CDR3: CASSLGGGETEAFF

D: .
size: .
V: TRBV19
J: TRBJ1-2
DNA: TGTGCCAGTATGAGTGCAGGGTCCCATGGCTACACCTTC
CDR3: CASMSAGSHGYTF

D: .
size: .
V: TRBV24-1
J: TRBJ2-3
DNA: TGTGCCACCAGTGATGTAGGGCCTCAGGGGGATACGCAGTATTTT
CDR3: CATSDVGPQGDTQYF